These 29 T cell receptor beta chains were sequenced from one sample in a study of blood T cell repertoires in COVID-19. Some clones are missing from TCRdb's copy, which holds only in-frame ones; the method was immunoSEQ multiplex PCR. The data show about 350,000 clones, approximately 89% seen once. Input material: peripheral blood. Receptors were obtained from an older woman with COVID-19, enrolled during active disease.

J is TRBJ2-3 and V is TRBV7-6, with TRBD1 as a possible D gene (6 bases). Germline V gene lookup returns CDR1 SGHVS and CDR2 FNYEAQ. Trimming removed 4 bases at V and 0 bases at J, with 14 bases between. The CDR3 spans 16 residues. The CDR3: CASSSSNRVSTDTQYF. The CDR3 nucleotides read TGTGCCAGCAGCTCCTCCAACAGGGTTAGCACAGATACGCAGTATTTT.

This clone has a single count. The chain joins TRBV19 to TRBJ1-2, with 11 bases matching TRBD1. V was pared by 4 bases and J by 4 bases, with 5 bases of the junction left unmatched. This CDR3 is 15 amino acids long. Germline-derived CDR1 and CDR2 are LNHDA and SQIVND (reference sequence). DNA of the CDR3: TGTGCCAGTAGTACCCGGACAGGGGGCACCTATGGCTACACCTTC. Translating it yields CASSTRTGGTYGYTF.

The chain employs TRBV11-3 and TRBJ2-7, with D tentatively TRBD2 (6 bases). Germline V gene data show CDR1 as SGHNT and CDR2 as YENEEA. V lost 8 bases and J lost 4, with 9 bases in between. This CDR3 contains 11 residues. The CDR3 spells CASGAGYEQYF. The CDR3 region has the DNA TGTGCCAGCGGAGCGGGTTACGAGCAGTACTTC.

The DNA of the CDR3 is TGTGCCACCAGTGATAGGGGCCACGGCGGGACCCAGCATTTT. Translated, it gives CATSDRGHGGTQHF. The chain combines TRBV24-1 with TRBJ1-5; D may be TRBD1 (5 bases). V was cut by 3 bases and J by 11 bases, with 16 bases left in between. Germline V CDR1 and CDR2: KGHDR, SFDVKD. The CDR3 covers 14 residues.

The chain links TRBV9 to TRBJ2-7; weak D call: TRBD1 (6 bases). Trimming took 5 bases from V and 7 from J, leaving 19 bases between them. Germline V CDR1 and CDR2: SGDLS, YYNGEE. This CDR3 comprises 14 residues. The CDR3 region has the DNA TGTGCCAGCAGTCCTACGGGACAAACCCCTGAGCAGTACTTC. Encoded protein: CASSPTGQTPEQYF.

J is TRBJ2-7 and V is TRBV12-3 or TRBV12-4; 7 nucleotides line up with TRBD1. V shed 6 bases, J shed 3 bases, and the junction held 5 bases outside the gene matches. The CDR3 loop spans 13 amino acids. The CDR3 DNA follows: TGTGCCAGCAGCCCTAGGACAGGCTACGAGCAGTACTTC. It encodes CASSPRTGYEQYF.

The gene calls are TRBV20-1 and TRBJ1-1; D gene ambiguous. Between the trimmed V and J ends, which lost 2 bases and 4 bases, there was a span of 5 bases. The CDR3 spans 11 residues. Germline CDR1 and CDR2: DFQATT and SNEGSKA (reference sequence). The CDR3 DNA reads TGCAGTGCTAGAACCGGCACTGAAGCTTTCTTT. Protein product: CSARTGTEAFF.

The CDR3: CASSPRQGSEAFF. The CDR3 DNA sequence: TGCGCCAGCAGCCCGCGACAGGGGTCTGAAGCTTTCTTT. The V gene is TRBV4-1, the J gene TRBJ1-1, with 8 bases identical to TRBD1. Germline CDR1 and CDR2: MGHRA and YSYEKL. V shed 4 bases, J shed 6 bases, and the junction held 4 bases outside the gene matches. The CDR3 has 13 residues.

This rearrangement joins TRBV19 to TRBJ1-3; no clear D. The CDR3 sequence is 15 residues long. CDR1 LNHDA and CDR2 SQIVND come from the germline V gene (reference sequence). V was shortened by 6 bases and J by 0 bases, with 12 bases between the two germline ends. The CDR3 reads CASSPVRHSGNTIYF. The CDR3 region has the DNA TGTGCCAGTAGCCCCGTCAGACACTCTGGAAACACCATATATTTT.

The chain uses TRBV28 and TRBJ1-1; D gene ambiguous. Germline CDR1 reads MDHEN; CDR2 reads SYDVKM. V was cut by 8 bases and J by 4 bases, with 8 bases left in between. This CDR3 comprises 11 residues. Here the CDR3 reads CASLQLTEAFF. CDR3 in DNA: TGTGCCAGCTTACAGCTCACTGAAGCTTTCTTT.

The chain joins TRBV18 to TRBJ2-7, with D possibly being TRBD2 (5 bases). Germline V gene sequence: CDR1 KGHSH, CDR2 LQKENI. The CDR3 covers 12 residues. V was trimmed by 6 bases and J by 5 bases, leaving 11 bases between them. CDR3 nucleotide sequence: TGTGCCAGCTCGCTTTGGGGAGACGAGCAGTACTTC. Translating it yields CASSLWGDEQYF.

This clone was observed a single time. Written as DNA, the CDR3 is TGTGCCAGCCGGGGACAGAACCCTGAGCAGTTCTTC. It specifies CASRGQNPEQFF. The V and J genes are TRBV11-3 and TRBJ2-1, with 7 bases lining up with TRBD1. The V gene end was trimmed by 8 bases and the J gene end by 9 bases; junction bases not matched to a gene: 7. Germline V lookup: CDR1 SGHNT, CDR2 YENEEA. This CDR3 region has 12 residues.

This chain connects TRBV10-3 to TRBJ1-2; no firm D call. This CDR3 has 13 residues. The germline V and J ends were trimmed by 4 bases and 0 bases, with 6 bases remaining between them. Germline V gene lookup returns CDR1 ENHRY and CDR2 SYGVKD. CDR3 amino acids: CAISARANYGYTF. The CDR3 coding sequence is TGTGCCATCAGTGCGAGGGCTAACTATGGCTACACCTTC.

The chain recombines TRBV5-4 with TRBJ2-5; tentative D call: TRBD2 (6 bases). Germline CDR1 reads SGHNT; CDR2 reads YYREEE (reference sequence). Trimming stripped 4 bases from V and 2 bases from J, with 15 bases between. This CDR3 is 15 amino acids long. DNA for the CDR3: TGTGCCAGCAGCCTCAAAGGGGCGGGGCAAGAGACCCAGTACTTC. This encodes CASSLKGAGQETQYF.

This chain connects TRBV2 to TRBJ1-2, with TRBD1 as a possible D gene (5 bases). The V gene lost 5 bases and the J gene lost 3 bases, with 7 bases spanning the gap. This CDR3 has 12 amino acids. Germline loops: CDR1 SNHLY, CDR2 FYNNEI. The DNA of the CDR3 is TGTGCCAGCAGTCGGGGGGACTATGGCTACACCTTC. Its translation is CASSRGDYGYTF. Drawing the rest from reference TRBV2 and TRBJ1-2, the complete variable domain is EPEVTQTPSHQVTQMGQEVILRCVPISNHLYFYWYRQILGQKVEFLVSFYNNEISEKSEIFDDQFSVERPDGSNFTLKIRSTKLEDSAMYFCASSRGDYGYTFGSGTRLTVV.

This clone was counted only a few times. The CDR3 region has the DNA TGTGCCAGCAGCGCCCGGGACAGGGTTAACAATGAGCAGTTCTTC. As protein: CASSARDRVNNEQFF. This chain connects TRBV5-4 to TRBJ2-1; TRBD1 agrees at 9 bases. CDR3 length equals 15 residues. The V and J ends lost 4 bases and 5 bases, in that order; junction bases with no gene match: 7. The germline V gene has CDR1 SGHNT and CDR2 YYREEE (reference sequence).

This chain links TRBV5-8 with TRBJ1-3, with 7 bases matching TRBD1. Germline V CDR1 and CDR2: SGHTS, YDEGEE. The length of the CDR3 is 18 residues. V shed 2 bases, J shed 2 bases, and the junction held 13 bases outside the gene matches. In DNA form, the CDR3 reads TGTGCCAGCAGCTTCCCCGGGACAGTCATTCTCCCTGGAAACACCATATATTTT. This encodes CASSFPGTVILPGNTIYF.

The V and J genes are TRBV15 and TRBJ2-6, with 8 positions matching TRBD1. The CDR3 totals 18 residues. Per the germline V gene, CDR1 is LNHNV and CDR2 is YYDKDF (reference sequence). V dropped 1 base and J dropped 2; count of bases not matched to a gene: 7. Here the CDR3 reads CATSRAPGTGTGANVLTF. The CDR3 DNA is TGTGCCACCAGCAGAGCCCCTGGGACAGGTACTGGGGCCAACGTCCTGACTTTC.

Here the CDR3 DNA reads TGTGCCAGCAGTTTATTTAAGCGGGCCGTAAGCAAAAACATTCAGTACTTC. Translating gives CASSLFKRAVSKNIQYF. The chain couples TRBV27 to TRBJ2-4; possibly TRBD2 for D (6 bases). Germline V gene sequence: CDR1 MNHEY, CDR2 SMNVEV (reference sequence). The CDR3 is 17 residues long. The V gene lost 1 base and the J gene lost 3 bases, with 16 bases spanning the gap.

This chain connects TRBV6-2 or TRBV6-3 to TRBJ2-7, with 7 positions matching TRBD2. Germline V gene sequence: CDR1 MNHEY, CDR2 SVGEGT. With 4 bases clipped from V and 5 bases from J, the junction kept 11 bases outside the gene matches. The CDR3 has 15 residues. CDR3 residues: CASSSPSGLAHEQYF. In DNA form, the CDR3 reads TGTGCCAGCAGTTCCCCTAGCGGTCTAGCCCACGAGCAGTACTTC.

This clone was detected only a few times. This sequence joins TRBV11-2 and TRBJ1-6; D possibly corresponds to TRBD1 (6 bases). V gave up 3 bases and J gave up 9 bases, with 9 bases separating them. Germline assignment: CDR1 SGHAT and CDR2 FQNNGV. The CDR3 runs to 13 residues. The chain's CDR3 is CASSFGQLSPLHF. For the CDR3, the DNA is TGTGCCAGCAGCTTTGGACAGCTTTCACCCCTCCACTTT.

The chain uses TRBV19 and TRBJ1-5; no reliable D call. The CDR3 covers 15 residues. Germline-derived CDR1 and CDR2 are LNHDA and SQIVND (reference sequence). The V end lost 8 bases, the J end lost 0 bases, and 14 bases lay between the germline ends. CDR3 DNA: TGTGCCAGTCATCCCTCGGGGATTAGCAATCAGCCCCAGCATTTT. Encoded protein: CASHPSGISNQPQHF.

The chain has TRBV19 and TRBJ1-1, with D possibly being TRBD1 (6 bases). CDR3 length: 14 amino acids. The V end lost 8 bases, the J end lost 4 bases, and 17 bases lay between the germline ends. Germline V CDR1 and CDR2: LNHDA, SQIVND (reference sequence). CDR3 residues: CASGLRDTGTEAFF. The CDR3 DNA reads TGTGCCAGTGGCCTCAGGGACACAGGCACTGAAGCTTTCTTT.

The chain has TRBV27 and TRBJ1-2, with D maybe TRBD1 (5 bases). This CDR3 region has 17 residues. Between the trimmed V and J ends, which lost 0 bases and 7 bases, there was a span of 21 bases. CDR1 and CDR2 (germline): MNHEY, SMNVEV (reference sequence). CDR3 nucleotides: TGTGCCAGCAGTTTATCGGGCACGCGGATACTCCAGGGTGGCTACACCTTC. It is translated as CASSLSGTRILQGGYTF.

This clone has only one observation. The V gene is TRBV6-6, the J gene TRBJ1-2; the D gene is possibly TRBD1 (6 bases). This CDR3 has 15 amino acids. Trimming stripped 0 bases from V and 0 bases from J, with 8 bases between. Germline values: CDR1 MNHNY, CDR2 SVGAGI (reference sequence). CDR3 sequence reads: CASSYSGGANYGYTF. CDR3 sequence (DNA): TGTGCCAGCAGTTACTCAGGGGGAGCTAACTATGGCTACACCTTC.

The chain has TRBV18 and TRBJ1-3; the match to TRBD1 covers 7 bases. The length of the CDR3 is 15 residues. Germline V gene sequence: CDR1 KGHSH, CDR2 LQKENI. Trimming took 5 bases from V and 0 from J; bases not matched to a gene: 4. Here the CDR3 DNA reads TGTGCCAGCTCAGTTACAGGGGACTCTGGAAACACCATATATTTT. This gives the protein CASSVTGDSGNTIYF.

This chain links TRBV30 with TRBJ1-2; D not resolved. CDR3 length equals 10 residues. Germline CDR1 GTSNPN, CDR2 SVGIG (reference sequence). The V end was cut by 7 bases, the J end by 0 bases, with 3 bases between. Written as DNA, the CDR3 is TGTGCCTCCGCTAACTATGGCTACACCTTC. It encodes CASANYGYTF.

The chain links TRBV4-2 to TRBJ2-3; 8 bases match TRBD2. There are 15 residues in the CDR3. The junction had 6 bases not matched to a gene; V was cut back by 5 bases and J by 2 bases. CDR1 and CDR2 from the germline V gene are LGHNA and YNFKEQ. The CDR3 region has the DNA TGTGCCAGCAGCTCGACTAGCGCTACCACAGATACGCAGTATTTT. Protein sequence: CASSSTSATTDTQYF.

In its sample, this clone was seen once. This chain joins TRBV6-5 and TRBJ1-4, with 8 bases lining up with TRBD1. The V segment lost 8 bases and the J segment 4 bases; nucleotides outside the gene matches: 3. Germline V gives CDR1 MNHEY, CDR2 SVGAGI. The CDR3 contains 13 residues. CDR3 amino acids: CASWTGLNEKLFF. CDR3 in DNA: TGTGCCAGCTGGACAGGGCTTAATGAAAAACTGTTTTTT.